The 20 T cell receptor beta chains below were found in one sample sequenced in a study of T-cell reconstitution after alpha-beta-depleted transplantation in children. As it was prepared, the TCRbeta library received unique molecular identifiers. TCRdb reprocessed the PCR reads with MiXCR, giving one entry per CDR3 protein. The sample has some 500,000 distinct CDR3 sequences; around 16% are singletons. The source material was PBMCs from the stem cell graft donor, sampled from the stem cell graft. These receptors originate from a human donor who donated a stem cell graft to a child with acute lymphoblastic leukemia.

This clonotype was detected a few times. The CDR3 here is CSARDWRGQGRVAYEQYF. DNA of the CDR3: TGCAGTGCTAGAGATTGGAGGGGACAGGGAAGAGTTGCCTACGAGCAGTACTTC. The rearrangement uses TRBV20-1 and TRBJ2-7, with 9 nucleotides matching TRBD1. The CDR3 covers 18 residues. The J segment lost 2 bases and the V segment lost 0 bases, leaving 14 bases of the junction unmatched. Germline lookup yields CDR1 DFQATT and CDR2 SNEGSKA (reference sequence).

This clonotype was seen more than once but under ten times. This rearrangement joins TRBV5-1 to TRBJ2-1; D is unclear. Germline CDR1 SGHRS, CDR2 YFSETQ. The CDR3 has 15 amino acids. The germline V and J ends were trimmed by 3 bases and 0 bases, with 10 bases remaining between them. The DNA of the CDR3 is TGCGCCAGCAGCTACGACTGGAGCTCCTACAATGAGCAGTTCTTC. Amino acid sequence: CASSYDWSSYNEQFF.

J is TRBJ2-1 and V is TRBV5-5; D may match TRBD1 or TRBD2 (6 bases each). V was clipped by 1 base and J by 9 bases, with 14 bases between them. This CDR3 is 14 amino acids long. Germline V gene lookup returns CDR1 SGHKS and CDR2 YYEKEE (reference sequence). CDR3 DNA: TGTGCCAGCAGCTTGCCCGGGGGCCCGTCTGAGCAGTTCTTC. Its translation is CASSLPGGPSEQFF. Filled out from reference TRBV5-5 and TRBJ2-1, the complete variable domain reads DAGVTQSPTHLIKTRGQQVTLRCSPISGHKSVSWYQQVLGQGPQFIFQYYEKEERGRGNFPDRFSARQFPNYSSELNVNALLLGDSALYLCASSLPGGPSEQFFGPGTRLTVL.

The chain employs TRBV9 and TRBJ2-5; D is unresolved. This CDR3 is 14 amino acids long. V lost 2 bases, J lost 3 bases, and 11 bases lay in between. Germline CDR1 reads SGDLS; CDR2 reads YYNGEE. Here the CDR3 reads CASSVTPRKETQYF. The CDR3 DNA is TGTGCCAGCAGCGTCACGCCCCGAAAAGAGACCCAGTACTTC.

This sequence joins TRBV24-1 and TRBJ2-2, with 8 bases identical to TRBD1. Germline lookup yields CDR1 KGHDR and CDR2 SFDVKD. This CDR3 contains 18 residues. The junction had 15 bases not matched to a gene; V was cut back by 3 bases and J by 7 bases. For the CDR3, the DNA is TGTGCCACCAGTGATCAACGACATCAGGGGGCGCTCGGCGGGGAGCTGTTTTTT. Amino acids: CATSDQRHQGALGGELFF.

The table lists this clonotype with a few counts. The CDR3 here is CASSLSGGREKLFF. As DNA, the CDR3 is TGTGCCAGCAGTTTATCAGGGGGCCGGGAAAAACTGTTTTTT. The V call is TRBV6-5, the J call TRBJ1-4; 8 nucleotides align to TRBD1. Germline assignment: CDR1 MNHEY and CDR2 SVGAGI. This CDR3 region has 14 residues. J was trimmed by 8 bases and V by 4 bases; bases with no gene match: 6.

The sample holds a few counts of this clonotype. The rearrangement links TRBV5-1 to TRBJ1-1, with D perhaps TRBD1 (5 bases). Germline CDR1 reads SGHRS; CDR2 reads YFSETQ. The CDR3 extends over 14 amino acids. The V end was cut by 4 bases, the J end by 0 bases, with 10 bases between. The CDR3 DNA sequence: TGCGCCAGCAGCCGACAGAGCATGAACACTGAAGCTTTCTTT. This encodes CASSRQSMNTEAFF.

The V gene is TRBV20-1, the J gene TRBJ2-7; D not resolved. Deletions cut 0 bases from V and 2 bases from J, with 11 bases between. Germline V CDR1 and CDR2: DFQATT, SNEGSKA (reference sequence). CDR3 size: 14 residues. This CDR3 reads CSARDLEVPYEQYF. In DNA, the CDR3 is TGCAGTGCTAGAGATCTAGAGGTCCCCTACGAGCAGTACTTC.

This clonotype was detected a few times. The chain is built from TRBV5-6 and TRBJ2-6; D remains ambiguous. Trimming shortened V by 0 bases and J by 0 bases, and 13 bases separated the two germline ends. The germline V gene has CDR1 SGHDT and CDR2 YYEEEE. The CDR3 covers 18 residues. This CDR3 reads CASSLEQILFSGANVLTF. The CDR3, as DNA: TGTGCCAGCAGCTTGGAACAGATACTTTTCTCTGGGGCCAACGTCCTGACTTTC.

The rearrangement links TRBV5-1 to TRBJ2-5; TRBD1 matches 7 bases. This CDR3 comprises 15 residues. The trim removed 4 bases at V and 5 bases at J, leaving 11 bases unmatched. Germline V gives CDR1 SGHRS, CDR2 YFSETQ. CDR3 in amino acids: CASSPEYRGWETQYF. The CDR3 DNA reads TGCGCCAGCAGCCCGGAGTACAGGGGATGGGAGACCCAGTACTTC.

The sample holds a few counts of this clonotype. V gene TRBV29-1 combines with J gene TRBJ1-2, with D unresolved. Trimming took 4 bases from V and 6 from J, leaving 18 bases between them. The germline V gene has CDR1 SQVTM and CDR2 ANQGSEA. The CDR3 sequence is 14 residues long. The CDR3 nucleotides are TGCAGCGTTGTCGGCAGGTTCGGTAAAGATGGCTACACCTTC. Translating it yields CSVVGRFGKDGYTF. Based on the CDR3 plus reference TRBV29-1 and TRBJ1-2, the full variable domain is SAVISQKPSRDICQRGTSLTIQCQVDSQVTMMFWYRQQPGQSLTLIATANQGSEATYESGFVIDKFPISRPNLTFSTLTVSNMSPEDSSIYLCSVVGRFGKDGYTFGSGTRLTVV.

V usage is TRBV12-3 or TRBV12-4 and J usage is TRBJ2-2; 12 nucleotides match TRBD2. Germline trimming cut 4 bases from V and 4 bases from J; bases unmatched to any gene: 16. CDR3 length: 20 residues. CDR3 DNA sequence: TGTGCCAGCAGTTGGACGTTGACTAGCGGGAGAGGTGGATCCACCGGGGAGCTGTTTTTT. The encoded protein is CASSWTLTSGRGGSTGELFF.

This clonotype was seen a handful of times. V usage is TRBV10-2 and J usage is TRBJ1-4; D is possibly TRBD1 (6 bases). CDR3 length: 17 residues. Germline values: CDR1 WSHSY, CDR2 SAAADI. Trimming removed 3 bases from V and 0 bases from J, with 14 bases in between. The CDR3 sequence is CASSDGGPSSTNEKLFF. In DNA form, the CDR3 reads TGCGCCAGCAGTGATGGGGGGCCAAGTTCAACTAATGAAAAACTGTTTTTT.

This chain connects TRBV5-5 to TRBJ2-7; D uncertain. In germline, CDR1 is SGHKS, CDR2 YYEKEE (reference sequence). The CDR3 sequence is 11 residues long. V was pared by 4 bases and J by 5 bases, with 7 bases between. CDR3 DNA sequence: TGTGCCAGCAGCCGCATGAACGAGCAGTACTTC. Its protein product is CASSRMNEQYF.

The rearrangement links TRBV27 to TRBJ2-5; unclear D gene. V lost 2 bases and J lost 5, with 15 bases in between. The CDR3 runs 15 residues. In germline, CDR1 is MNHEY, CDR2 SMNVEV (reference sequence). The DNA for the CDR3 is TGTGCCAGCAGTTTAGGTGCGGAGAACGTGGAGACCCAGTACTTC. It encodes CASSLGAENVETQYF.

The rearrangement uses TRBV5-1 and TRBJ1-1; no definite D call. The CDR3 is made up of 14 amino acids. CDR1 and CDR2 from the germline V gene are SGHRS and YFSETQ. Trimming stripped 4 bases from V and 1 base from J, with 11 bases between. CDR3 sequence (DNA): TGCGCCAGCAGCCTCCTCGAGGCGAACACTGAAGCTTTCTTT. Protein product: CASSLLEANTEAFF.

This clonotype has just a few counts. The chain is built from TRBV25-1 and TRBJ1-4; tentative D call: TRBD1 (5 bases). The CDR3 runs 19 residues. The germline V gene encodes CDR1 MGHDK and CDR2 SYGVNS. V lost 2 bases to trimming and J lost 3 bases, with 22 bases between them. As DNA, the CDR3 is TGTGCCAGCAGTGAACACATAGTGGGGACCCATGGGCCTAATGAAAAACTGTTTTTT. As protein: CASSEHIVGTHGPNEKLFF.

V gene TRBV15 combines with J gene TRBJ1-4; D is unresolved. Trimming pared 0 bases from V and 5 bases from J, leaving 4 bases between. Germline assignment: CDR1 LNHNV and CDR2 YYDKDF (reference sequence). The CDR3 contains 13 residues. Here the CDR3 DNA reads TGTGCCACCAGCAGAGATCCCAATGAAAAACTGTTTTTT. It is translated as CATSRDPNEKLFF.

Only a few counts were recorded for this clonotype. The chain's CDR3 is CASSWGQLMNTEAFF. CDR3 nucleotides: TGTGCCAGCAGCTGGGGACAGCTCATGAACACTGAAGCTTTCTTT. This chain links TRBV5-8 with TRBJ1-1; TRBD1 matches at 7 bases. After removal of 3 bases from V and 0 bases from J, the junction contained 5 bases not matched to a gene. This CDR3 contains 15 residues. Germline-derived CDR1 and CDR2 are SGHTS and YDEGEE.

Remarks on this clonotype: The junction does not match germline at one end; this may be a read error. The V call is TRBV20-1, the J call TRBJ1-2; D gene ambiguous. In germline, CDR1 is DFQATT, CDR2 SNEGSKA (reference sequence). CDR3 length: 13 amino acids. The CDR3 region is CSAGDTDNYGYTF. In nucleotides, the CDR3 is TGCAGTGCTGGAGACACGGATAACTATGGCTACACCTTC.